This T cell receptor beta chain was sequenced in a study of T cell responses to AZD1222 COVID-19 vaccine. Produced via immunoSEQ multiplex PCR; TCRdb's table is partial and in-frame only. Of 190,000 or so clones listed, 85% to 90% are singletons. CDR1 is ENHRY, CDR2 SYGVKD, per germline. The V and J ends lost 4 bases and 1 base respectively, with 13 bases between them. CDR3 length equals 15 residues. Comments on this clone: Antigen specificity is unknown.

General study points: Elevations in Spike-specific TCR breadth and depth followed administration of two AZD1222 doses. After the peak T cell response, and only then, were repertoires sampled.

The receptor's source is an adult who received the AZD1222 COVID-19 vaccine. The source material was peripheral blood, sampled 28 days after the second AZD1222 dose. The chain links TRBV10-3 to TRBJ2-5; D possibly corresponds to TRBD2 (5 bases). The CDR3 sequence: CAISASGPFQETQYF. CDR3 DNA: TGTGCCATCAGTGCGAGCGGACCCTTCCAAGAGACCCAGTACTTC.